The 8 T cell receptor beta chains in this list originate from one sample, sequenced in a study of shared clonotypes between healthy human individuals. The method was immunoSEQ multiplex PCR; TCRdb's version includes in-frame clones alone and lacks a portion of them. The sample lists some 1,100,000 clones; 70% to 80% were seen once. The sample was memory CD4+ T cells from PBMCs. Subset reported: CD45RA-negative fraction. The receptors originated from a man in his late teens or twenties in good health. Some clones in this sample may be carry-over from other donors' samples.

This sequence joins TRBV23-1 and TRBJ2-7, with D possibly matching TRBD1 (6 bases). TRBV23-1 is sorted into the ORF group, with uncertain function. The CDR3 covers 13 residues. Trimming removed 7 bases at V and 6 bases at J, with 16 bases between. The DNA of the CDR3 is TGCGCCAGCACCGAAATAACAGGGCTCGAGCAGTACTTC. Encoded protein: CASTEITGLEQYF.

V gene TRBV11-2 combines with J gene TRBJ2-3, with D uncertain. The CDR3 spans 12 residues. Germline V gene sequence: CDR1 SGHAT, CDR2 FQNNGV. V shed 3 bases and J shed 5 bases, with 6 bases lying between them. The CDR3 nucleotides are TGTGCCAGCAGCTTCTCTTTAGATACGCAGTATTTT. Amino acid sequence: CASSFSLDTQYF.

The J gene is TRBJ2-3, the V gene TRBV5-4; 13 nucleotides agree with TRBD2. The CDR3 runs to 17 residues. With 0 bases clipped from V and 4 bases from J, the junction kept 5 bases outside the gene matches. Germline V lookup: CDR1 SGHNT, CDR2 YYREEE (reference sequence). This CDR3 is CASSLVYGLAGADTQYF. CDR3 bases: TGTGCCAGCAGCTTGGTGTACGGACTAGCGGGGGCAGATACGCAGTATTTT.

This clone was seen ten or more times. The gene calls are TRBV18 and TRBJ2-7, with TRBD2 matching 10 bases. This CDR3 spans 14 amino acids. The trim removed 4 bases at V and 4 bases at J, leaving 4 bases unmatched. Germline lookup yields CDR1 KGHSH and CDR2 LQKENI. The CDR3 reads CASSLSGRPYEQYF. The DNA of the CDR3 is TGTGCCAGCTCACTTAGCGGGAGGCCGTACGAGCAGTACTTC.

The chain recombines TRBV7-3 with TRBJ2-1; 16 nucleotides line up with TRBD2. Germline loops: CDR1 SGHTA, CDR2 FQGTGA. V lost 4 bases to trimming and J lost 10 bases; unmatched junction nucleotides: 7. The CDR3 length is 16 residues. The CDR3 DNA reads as TGTGCCAGCAGCTCTACCGGGACTAGCGGGAGGGCCGAGCAGTTCTTC. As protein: CASSSTGTSGRAEQFF.

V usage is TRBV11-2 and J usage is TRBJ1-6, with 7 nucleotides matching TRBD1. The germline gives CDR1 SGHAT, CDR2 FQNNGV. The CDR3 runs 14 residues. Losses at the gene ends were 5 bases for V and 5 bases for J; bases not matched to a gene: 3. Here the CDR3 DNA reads TGTGCCAGCAGCGGACAGGCCGATAATTCACCCCTCCACTTT. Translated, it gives CASSGQADNSPLHF.

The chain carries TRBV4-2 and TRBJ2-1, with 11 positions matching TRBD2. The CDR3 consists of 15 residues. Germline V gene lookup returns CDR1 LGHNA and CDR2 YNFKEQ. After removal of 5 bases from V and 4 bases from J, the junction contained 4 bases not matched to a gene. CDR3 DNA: TGTGCCAGCAGCACAGGGACTAGCGGATACAATGAGCAGTTCTTC. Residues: CASSTGTSGYNEQFF.

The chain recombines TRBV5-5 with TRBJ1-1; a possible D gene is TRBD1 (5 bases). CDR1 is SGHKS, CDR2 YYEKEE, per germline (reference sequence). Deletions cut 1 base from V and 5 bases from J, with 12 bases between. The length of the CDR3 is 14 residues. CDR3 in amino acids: CASSLRGEATEAFF. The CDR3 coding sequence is TGTGCCAGCAGCTTGCGGGGGGAGGCGACTGAAGCTTTCTTT.